Here is one T cell receptor beta chain with its context. CDR1 and CDR2 (germline): SGDLS, YYNGEE. The trim removed 3 bases at V and 5 bases at J, leaving 6 bases unmatched. CDR3 size: 15 residues. The data were obtained in a study of T cell changes during pregnancy in multiple sclerosis. Measured with immunoSEQ multiplex PCR; TCRdb has only the in-frame clones, and not every one. This table has roughly 39,000 clones, approximately 90% appearing once. The sequence was collected from a female donor with multiple sclerosis, enrolled in a pregnancy study. The V gene is TRBV9, the J gene TRBJ2-5; TRBD1 aligns across 11 bases. The sample was PBMCs (not recorded whether the cells were cultured). The CDR3 sequence is CASSEEGTGGETQYF. The DNA of the CDR3 is TGTGCCAGCAGCGAGGAGGGGACAGGGGGTGAGACCCAGTACTTC.